One and the same sample provided the 9 T cell receptor beta chains below, sequenced in a study of post-analysis software for immune sequencing data (dated by TCRdb to the mid-2010s). Library creation used PCR. Sequencing was performed on an Illumina HiSeq 2500. To reduce PCR and sequencing biases, unique molecular identifiers were built into the TCR beta cDNA libraries. TCRdb took the public reads, trimmed them with fastp at Q25, ran MiXCR for clone calling and kept in-frame beta chains. Each CDR3 protein appears once, grouped with its most common genes and DNA. For this sample there are 450,000 to 650,000 distinct CDR3 sequences; 44% appear just once. The ten biggest clones cover 1.5% to 2% of the sample. Findings and caveats that apply to the study as a whole: Patients showed significantly higher frequencies than controls for roughly 5 TRBV segments, among them TRBV5-6, TRBV5-1 and TRBV20-1.

For these TCRs, the target antigens are not known. Sequencing was carried out using blood. These receptors came from a girl aged 10 to 17 with multiple sclerosis.

This clonotype has more than one count but fewer than ten. The chain is built from TRBV29-1 and TRBJ2-5, with 9 nucleotides matching TRBD2. Germline lookup yields CDR1 SQVTM and CDR2 ANQGSEA. CDR3 size: 17 residues. Trimming took 4 bases from V and 1 from J; bases not matched to a gene: 13. The CDR3 is CSVGPPGLAGPQETQYF. The CDR3 DNA follows: TGCAGCGTTGGACCCCCCGGCCTAGCGGGACCCCAAGAGACCCAGTACTTC.

This clonotype was seen a handful of times. V is TRBV6-5 and J is TRBJ2-7; 7 bases match TRBD1. This CDR3 has 11 residues. Trimming cost V 2 bases and J 11 bases; bases outside gene matches: 3. Germline V gene data show CDR1 as MNHEY and CDR2 as SVGAGI. CDR3 protein: CASSYGQGEYF. Here the CDR3 DNA reads TGTGCCAGCAGTTACGGTCAGGGGGAGTACTTC.

The rearrangement uses TRBV7-9 and TRBJ1-4, with D hard to call. V dropped 5 bases and J dropped 5 bases, with 15 bases sitting between them. The germline CDR1 and CDR2 sequences are SEHNR and FQNEAQ (reference sequence). This CDR3 is 15 amino acids long. The CDR3 region has the DNA TGTGCCAGCAGCCCTCGGTCCTCTCTCAATGAAAAACTGTTTTTT. Amino acid sequence: CASSPRSSLNEKLFF.

This chain uses TRBV12-3 or TRBV12-4 with TRBJ1-1; 7 bases match TRBD1. CDR3 size: 13 residues. V shed 7 bases, J shed 7 bases, and the junction held 9 bases outside the gene matches. The CDR3 sequence is CASKATGLVEAFF. DNA of the CDR3: TGTGCCAGCAAAGCGACAGGGTTGGTTGAAGCTTTCTTT.

Written as DNA, the CDR3 is TGTGCCAGCAGCCTTAGACTCACAGATACGCAGTATTTT. As protein: CASSLRLTDTQYF. The chain links TRBV5-5 to TRBJ2-3; D is ambiguous. Germline CDR1 and CDR2: SGHKS and YYEKEE (reference sequence). The V end lost 4 bases, the J end lost 2 bases, and 8 bases lay between the germline ends. This CDR3 is 13 amino acids long. Together with reference TRBV5-5 and TRBJ2-3, the CDR3 gives the full variable domain: DAGVTQSPTHLIKTRGQQVTLRCSPISGHKSVSWYQQVLGQGPQFIFQYYEKEERGRGNFPDRFSARQFPNYSSELNVNALLLGDSALYLCASSLRLTDTQYFGPGTRLTVL.

This clonotype was seen only once. The junction does not match germline at one end; this may be a read error. The chain is built from TRBV12-3 or TRBV12-4 and TRBJ1-4; D is uncertain. This CDR3 comprises 12 residues. The CDR3 bases are TGTGCCAGCAGACGTGTAGGTGAAAAGCTGTTTTTT. It encodes CASRRVGEKLFF.

This clonotype was counted only a few times. V gene TRBV6-5 combines with J gene TRBJ2-1; 8 bases agree with TRBD1. Germline assignment: CDR1 MNHEY and CDR2 SVGAGI. The CDR3 has 16 amino acids. J gave up 2 bases and V 0 bases, and 3 bases lay outside the gene matches. In DNA, the CDR3 is TGTGCCAGCAGTTACTCGACAGGGGAACCCTACAATGAGCAGTTCTTC. It is translated as CASSYSTGEPYNEQFF.

The chain is built from TRBV12-3 or TRBV12-4 and TRBJ2-7; tentatively, D is TRBD1 (6 bases). The CDR3 contains 14 residues. With 4 bases removed from V and 4 bases from J, the gap between germline ends came to 14 bases. CDR3: CASSWGPQGYEQYF. In nucleotides, the CDR3 is TGTGCCAGCAGTTGGGGACCACAGGGATACGAGCAGTACTTC.

This clonotype appeared a few times. The chain employs TRBV20-1 and TRBJ2-4; D possibly corresponds to TRBD2 (7 bases). The V gene lost 6 bases and the J gene lost 2 bases, with 17 bases spanning the gap. Germline V lookup: CDR1 DFQATT, CDR2 SNEGSKA (reference sequence). The CDR3 has 15 residues. The CDR3 loop is CSATPMGGPKNIQYF. Here the CDR3 DNA reads TGCAGTGCCACACCGATGGGGGGGCCCAAAAACATTCAGTACTTC.